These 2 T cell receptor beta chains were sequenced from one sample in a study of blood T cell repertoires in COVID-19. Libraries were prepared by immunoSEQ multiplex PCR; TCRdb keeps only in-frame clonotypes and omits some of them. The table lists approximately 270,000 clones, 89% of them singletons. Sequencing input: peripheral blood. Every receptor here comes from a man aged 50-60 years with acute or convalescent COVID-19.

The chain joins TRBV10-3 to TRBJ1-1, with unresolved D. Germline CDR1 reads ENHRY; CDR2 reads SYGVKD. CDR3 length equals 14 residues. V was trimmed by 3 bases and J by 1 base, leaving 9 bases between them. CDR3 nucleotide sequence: TGTGCCATCAGTGACCCGCCGGGGAACACTGAAGCTTTCTTT. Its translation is CAISDPPGNTEAFF.

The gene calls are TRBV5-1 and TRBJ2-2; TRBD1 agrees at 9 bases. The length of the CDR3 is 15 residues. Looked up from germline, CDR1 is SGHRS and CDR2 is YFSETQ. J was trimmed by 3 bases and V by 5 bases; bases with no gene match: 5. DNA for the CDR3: TGCGCCAGCAGTTTACAGGGGGCTGACACCGGGGAGCTGTTTTTT. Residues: CASSLQGADTGELFF.